The 7 T cell receptor beta chains below come from one sample, sequenced in a study of shared clonotypes between healthy human individuals. Assay used: immunoSEQ multiplex PCR; TCRdb lists only in-frame clones, some missing. The table includes about 2.3 million clones, around 92% detected once. Sequencing input: naive CD4+ T cells from PBMCs. The subset: CD45RA+ positively selected. These receptors came from a man aged 18 to 29 in good health. Some clones in this sample may be carry-over from other donors' samples.

This sequence joins TRBV28 and TRBJ2-7; 8 bases line up with TRBD1. Germline CDR1 is MDHEN and CDR2 is SYDVKM. Trimming cost V 6 bases and J 5 bases; bases outside gene matches: 9. The CDR3 runs to 14 residues. CDR3 residues: CASSTYRGVDEQYF. For the CDR3, the DNA is TGTGCCAGCAGCACCTACAGGGGGGTCGACGAGCAGTACTTC.

With regard to this clone: The identical CDR3 is also encoded by other nucleotide sequences in the sample. The genes are TRBV2 and TRBJ2-2; the D is unclear. The length of the CDR3 is 12 residues. The germline V gene has CDR1 SNHLY and CDR2 FYNNEI. V lost 4 bases and J lost 5, with 5 bases in between. This CDR3 is CASSVGTGELFF. The DNA of the CDR3 is TGTGCCAGCAGTGTGGGTACCGGGGAGCTGTTTTTT. The variable domain in full, with the rest retrieved from reference TRBV2 and TRBJ2-2, is EPEVTQTPSHQVTQMGQEVILRCVPISNHLYFYWYRQILGQKVEFLVSFYNNEISEKSEIFDDQFSVERPDGSNFTLKIRSTKLEDSAMYFCASSVGTGELFFGEGSRLTVL.

This clone was seen a single time. The chain carries TRBV4-2 and TRBJ2-5; 8 nucleotides line up with TRBD1. The CDR3 is 15 residues long. Looked up from germline, CDR1 is LGHNA and CDR2 is YNFKEQ. The V and J ends lost 3 bases and 4 bases, in that order; junction bases with no gene match: 7. The CDR3 spells CASSQAGQGPETQYF. CDR3 DNA: TGTGCCAGCAGCCAGGCAGGACAGGGACCAGAGACCCAGTACTTC.

The chain is built from TRBV5-1 and TRBJ2-1, with D possibly being TRBD1 (5 bases). The CDR3 is 15 residues long. V shed 8 bases and J shed 4 bases, with 19 bases lying between them. CDR1 is SGHRS and CDR2 is YFSETQ in the germline V gene. DNA for the CDR3: TGCGCCAGACTGGGGCAGAAGAAATCTTACAATGAGCAGTTCTTC. It specifies CARLGQKKSYNEQFF. Together with reference TRBV5-1 and TRBJ2-1, the CDR3 gives the full variable domain: KAGVTQTPRYLIKTRGQQVTLSCSPISGHRSVSWYQQTPGQGLQFLFEYFSETQRNKGNFPGRFSGRQFSNSRSEMNVSTLELGDSALYLCARLGQKKSYNEQFFGPGTRLTVL.

The chain recombines TRBV30 with TRBJ1-1; 8 bases are a match to TRBD1. The CDR3 contains 12 residues. Germline CDR1 reads GTSNPN; CDR2 reads SVGIG (reference sequence). Germline trimming cut 3 bases from V and 3 bases from J; bases unmatched to any gene: 0. As DNA, the CDR3 is TGTGCCTGGAGGACAGGGGACACTGAAGCTTTCTTT. It codes for CAWRTGDTEAFF. Complete variable domain (other parts from reference TRBV30 and TRBJ1-1): SQTIHQWPATLVQPVGSPLSLECTVEGTSNPNLYWYRQAAGRGLQLLFYSVGIGQISSEVPQNLSASRPQDRQFILSSKKLLLSDSGFYLCAWRTGDTEAFFGQGTRLTVV.

The chain has TRBV2 and TRBJ2-7; D possibly corresponds to TRBD1 (5 bases). The germline gives CDR1 SNHLY, CDR2 FYNNEI. Between the trimmed V and J ends, which lost 4 bases and 0 bases, there was a span of 13 bases. This CDR3 region has 15 residues. CDR3 DNA: TGTGCCAGCAGTGGCCTCTTGACAGTCTCCTACGAGCAGTACTTC. It codes for CASSGLLTVSYEQYF.

A note on this clone: The same CDR3 arises from other DNA sequences in this sample as well. The rearrangement uses TRBV5-4 and TRBJ2-1; 11 bases align to TRBD2. The CDR3 extends over 15 amino acids. V lost 3 bases, J lost 5 bases, and 4 bases stayed unmatched. Germline V lookup: CDR1 SGHNT, CDR2 YYREEE (reference sequence). CDR3 residues: CASSSGTSGNNEQFF. The CDR3 DNA sequence: TGTGCCAGCAGCTCGGGGACTAGCGGAAACAATGAGCAGTTCTTC. The variable domain in full, completed from reference TRBV5-4 and TRBJ2-1, reads ETGVTQSPTHLIKTRGQQVTLRCSSQSGHNTVSWYQQALGQGPQFIFQYYREEENGRGNFPPRFSGLQFPNYSSELNVNALELDDSALYLCASSSGTSGNNEQFFGPGTRLTVL.